The clone carrying this T cell receptor beta chain was observed many times. Germline values: CDR1 LGHNA, CDR2 YNFKEQ. V lost 11 bases and J lost 4, with 17 bases in between. CDR3 length: 13 residues. This record comes from a study of early T cells in non-severe SARS-CoV-2 infection. In TCRdb, the 5' RACE reads were re-called with MiXCR into one record per CDR3 protein. The sample lists roughly 25,000 distinct CDR3 sequences, about 4.4% occurring once. The clonotype originates from an adult who was a healthcare worker with PCR-confirmed SARS-CoV-2 infection or an uninfected control (not recorded which). The chain has TRBV4-2 and TRBJ1-1; D is undetermined. The sequencing input was whole blood. The CDR3 region is CAVVSQRGTEAFF. The CDR3 nucleotides read TGTGCCGTAGTATCCCAGCGGGGCACTGAAGCTTTCTTT.